This T cell receptor (beta chain) was sequenced for a study of long-term antiretroviral therapy in people with HIV. Treatment locations for all participants with HIV were in the United States. Concerning this clone itself: Its antigen is as yet unknown.

Germline V CDR1 and CDR2: SEHNR, FQNEAQ (reference sequence). The CDR3 runs 14 residues. With 3 bases removed from V and 5 bases from J, the gap between germline ends came to 13 bases. At the survey level, the v3.0 immunoSEQ assay was run. It was roughly 40,000-50,000 T-cell genomes per sample that sequencing targeted. Libraries were prepared by immunoSEQ multiplex PCR; TCRdb keeps only in-frame clonotypes and omits some of them. This sample has 20,000 to 25,000 clones, with more than 70% found just once. General study findings and limits: Diversity remained lower than transplant donor controls, even though it increased after ART. The clones with expansion before ART were dominant in the repertoire at all time points.

The clonotype was recovered from a man in his 60s with HIV. The input for sequencing was unsorted PBMCs, taken 0.6 years after starting antiretroviral therapy. The rearrangement links TRBV7-9 to TRBJ2-5; TRBD1 or TRBD2 may be the D gene (6 bases each). The CDR3 sequence is CASSFLGGKETQYF. DNA of the CDR3: TGTGCCAGCAGCTTCCTAGGGGGGAAGGAGACCCAGTACTTC.